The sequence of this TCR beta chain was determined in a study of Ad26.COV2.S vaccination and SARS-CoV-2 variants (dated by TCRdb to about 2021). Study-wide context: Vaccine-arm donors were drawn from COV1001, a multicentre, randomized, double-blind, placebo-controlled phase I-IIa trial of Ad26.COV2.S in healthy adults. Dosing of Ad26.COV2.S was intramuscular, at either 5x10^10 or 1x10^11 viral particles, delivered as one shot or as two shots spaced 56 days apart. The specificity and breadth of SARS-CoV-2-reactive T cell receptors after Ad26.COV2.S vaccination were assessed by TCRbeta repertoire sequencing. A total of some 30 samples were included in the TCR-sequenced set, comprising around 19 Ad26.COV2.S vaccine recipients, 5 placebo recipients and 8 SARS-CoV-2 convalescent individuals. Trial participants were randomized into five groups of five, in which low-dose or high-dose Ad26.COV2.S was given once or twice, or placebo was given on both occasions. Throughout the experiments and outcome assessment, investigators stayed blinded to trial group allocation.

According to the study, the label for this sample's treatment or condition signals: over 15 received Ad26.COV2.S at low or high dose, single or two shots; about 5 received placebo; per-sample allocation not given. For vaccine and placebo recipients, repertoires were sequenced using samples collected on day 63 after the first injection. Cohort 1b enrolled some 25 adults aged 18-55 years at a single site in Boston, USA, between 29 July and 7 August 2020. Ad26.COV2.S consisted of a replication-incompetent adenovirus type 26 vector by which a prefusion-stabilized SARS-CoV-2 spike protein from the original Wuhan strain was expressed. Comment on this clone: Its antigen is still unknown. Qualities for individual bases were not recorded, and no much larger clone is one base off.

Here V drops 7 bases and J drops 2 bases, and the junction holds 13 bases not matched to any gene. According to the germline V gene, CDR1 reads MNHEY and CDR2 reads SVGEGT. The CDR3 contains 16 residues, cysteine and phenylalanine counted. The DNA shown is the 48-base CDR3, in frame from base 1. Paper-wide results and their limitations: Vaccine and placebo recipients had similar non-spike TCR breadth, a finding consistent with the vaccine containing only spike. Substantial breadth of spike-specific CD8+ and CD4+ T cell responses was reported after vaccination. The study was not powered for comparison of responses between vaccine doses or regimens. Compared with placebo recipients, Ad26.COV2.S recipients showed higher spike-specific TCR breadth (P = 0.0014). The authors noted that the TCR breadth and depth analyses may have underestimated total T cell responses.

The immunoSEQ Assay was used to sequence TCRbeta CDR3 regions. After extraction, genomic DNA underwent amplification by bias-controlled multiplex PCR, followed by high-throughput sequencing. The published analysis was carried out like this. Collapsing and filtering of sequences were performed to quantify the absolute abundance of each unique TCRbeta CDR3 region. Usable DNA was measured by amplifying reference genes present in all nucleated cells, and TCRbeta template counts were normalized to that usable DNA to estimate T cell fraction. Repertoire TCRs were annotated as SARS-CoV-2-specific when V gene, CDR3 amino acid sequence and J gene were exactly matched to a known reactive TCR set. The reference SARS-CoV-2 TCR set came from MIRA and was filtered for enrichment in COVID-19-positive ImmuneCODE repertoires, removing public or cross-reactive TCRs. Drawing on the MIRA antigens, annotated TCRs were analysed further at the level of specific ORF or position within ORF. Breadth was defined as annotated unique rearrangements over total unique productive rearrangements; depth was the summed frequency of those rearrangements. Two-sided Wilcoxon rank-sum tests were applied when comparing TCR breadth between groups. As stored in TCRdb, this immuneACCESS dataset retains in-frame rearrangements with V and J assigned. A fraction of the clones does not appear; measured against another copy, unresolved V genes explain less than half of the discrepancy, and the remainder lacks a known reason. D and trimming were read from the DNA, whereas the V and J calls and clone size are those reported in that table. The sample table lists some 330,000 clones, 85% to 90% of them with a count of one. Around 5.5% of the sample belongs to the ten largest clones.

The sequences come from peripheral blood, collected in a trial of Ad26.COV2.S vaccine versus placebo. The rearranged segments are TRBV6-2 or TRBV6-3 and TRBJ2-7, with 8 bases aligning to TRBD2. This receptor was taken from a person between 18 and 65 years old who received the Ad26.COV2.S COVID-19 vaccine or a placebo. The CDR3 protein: CASNPASGLAAYEQYF. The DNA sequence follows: TGTGCCAGCAACCCAGCCTCTGGACTAGCAGCCTACGAGCAGTACTTC.